One and the same sample provided the 14 T cell receptor beta chains below, sequenced in a study of blood T cell repertoires in COVID-19. Some clones are missing from TCRdb's copy, which holds only in-frame ones; the method was immunoSEQ multiplex PCR. Here the sample spans approximately 190,000 clones, 90% being singletons. Sample: peripheral blood. The origin of the receptors is a man aged 45-65 years with acute or convalescent COVID-19.

This clone was seen more than once but under ten times. This chain connects TRBV5-1 to TRBJ1-2; D unclear. The CDR3 is made up of 13 amino acids. CDR1 is SGHRS and CDR2 is YFSETQ in the germline V gene. V was shortened by 6 bases and J by 3 bases, with 12 bases between the two germline ends. The CDR3 DNA follows: TGCGCCAGCAACACGGGGTTGGACTATGGCTACACCTTC. Amino acid sequence: CASNTGLDYGYTF. Together with reference TRBV5-1 and TRBJ1-2, the CDR3 gives the full variable domain: KAGVTQTPRYLIKTRGQQVTLSCSPISGHRSVSWYQQTPGQGLQFLFEYFSETQRNKGNFPGRFSGRQFSNSRSEMNVSTLELGDSALYLCASNTGLDYGYTFGSGTRLTVV.

This rearrangement joins TRBV15 to TRBJ1-4; TRBD1 might be the D (5 bases). The CDR3 is 12 amino acids. CDR1 is LNHNV and CDR2 is YYDKDF in the germline V gene (reference sequence). Between the trimmed V and J ends, which lost 7 bases and 7 bases, there was a span of 10 bases. In DNA form, the CDR3 reads TGTGCCACCAATACGGGGGGTGAAAAACTGTTTTTT. It translates to CATNTGGEKLFF.

The rearrangement uses TRBV2 and TRBJ1-6; 7 nucleotides match TRBD1. Germline CDR1 SNHLY, CDR2 FYNNEI. Trimming took 4 bases from V and 8 from J; bases not matched to a gene: 5. The CDR3 covers 14 residues. CDR3 in DNA: TGTGCCAGCAGTGCAACAGGGGCCGATTCACCCCTCCACTTT. This sequence encodes CASSATGADSPLHF.

The rearrangement joins TRBV19 to TRBJ2-5; the D gene is possibly TRBD1 (6 bases). Trimming took off 5 bases at V and 5 bases at J, with 18 bases between the two ends. Germline CDR1 and CDR2: LNHDA and SQIVND (reference sequence). The CDR3 length is 15 residues. CDR3 sequence reads: CASSDTGFKDETQYF. The CDR3 region has the DNA TGTGCCAGTAGTGACACAGGGTTCAAGGACGAGACCCAGTACTTC.

This clone appeared a few times. The rearrangement uses TRBV19 and TRBJ2-2, with D possibly being TRBD1 (5 bases). This CDR3 has 16 residues. The germline V and J ends were trimmed by 8 bases and 1 base, with 17 bases remaining between them. Germline assignment: CDR1 LNHDA and CDR2 SQIVND (reference sequence). CDR3 DNA: TGTGCCAGTCGGGTGCTTGGTACAGGGAACACCGGGGAGCTGTTTTTT. The encoded protein is CASRVLGTGNTGELFF.

The chain is built from TRBV4-1 and TRBJ2-5; tentatively, D is TRBD2 (6 bases). This CDR3 contains 14 residues. Germline values: CDR1 MGHRA, CDR2 YSYEKL. V lost 0 bases and J lost 7, with 12 bases in between. CDR3: CASSQEVDGGTQYF. Written as DNA, the CDR3 is TGCGCCAGCAGCCAAGAGGTGGACGGGGGGACCCAGTACTTC.

The chain is built from TRBV19 and TRBJ2-3, with TRBD1 identical over 8 bases. This CDR3 is 16 amino acids long. Germline V gene lookup returns CDR1 LNHDA and CDR2 SQIVND (reference sequence). Trimming removed 5 bases from V and 1 base from J; junction bases left unmatched: 8. The CDR3 DNA follows: TGTGCCAGTAGTCCCCGGACAGGGTTTGGCACAGATACGCAGTATTTT. The encoded protein is CASSPRTGFGTDTQYF.

This chain links TRBV18 with TRBJ2-7; 9 bases are a match to TRBD2. The CDR3 loop spans 14 amino acids. CDR1 and CDR2 (germline): KGHSH, LQKENI. V shed 3 bases, J shed 2 bases, and the junction held 2 bases outside the gene matches. For the CDR3, the DNA is TGTGCCAGCTCACCGCGGGAGGGCGCCTACGAGCAGTACTTC. This translates into CASSPREGAYEQYF.

V and J are TRBV18 and TRBJ2-5; D remains ambiguous. CDR1 and CDR2 from the germline V gene are KGHSH and LQKENI. V was trimmed by 3 bases and J by 4 bases, leaving 15 bases between them. The CDR3 covers 15 residues. The CDR3 nucleotides read TGTGCCAGCTCACCTCCCAGCGTACCTGGAGAGACCCAGTACTTC. Translating gives CASSPPSVPGETQYF. The entire variable domain, with the rest obtained from reference TRBV18 and TRBJ2-5, is as follows: NAGVMQNPRHLVRRRGQEARLRCSPMKGHSHVYWYRQLPEEGLKFMVYLQKENIIDESGMPKERFSAEFPKEGPSILRIQQVVRGDSAAYFCASSPPSVPGETQYFGPGTRLLVL.

The gene calls are TRBV9 and TRBJ1-5, with TRBD1 identical over 7 bases. With V trimmed by 6 bases and J by 0 bases, 6 bases remained unmatched. Per the germline V gene, CDR1 is SGDLS and CDR2 is YYNGEE. CDR3 length: 15 amino acids. CDR3 in DNA: TGTGCCAGCAAACAGGGGATTTATAGCAATCAGCCCCAGCATTTT. It translates to CASKQGIYSNQPQHF.

The CDR3 DNA follows: TGCGCCAGCAGCTCGGTGACTCACGTGTCCTACAATGAGCAGTTCTTC. The encoded protein is CASSSVTHVSYNEQFF. This rearrangement joins TRBV5-1 to TRBJ2-1; D not resolved. Germline values: CDR1 SGHRS, CDR2 YFSETQ. The CDR3 contains 16 residues. The V end was cut by 3 bases, the J end by 1 base, with 14 bases between.

The V call is TRBV2, the J call TRBJ2-1, with D possibly being TRBD1 (6 bases). The CDR3 sequence is 16 residues long. V was trimmed by 10 bases and J by 4 bases, leaving 23 bases between them. CDR1 and CDR2 from the germline V gene are SNHLY and FYNNEI. As DNA, the CDR3 is TGTGCCACCTCTCGGTCGGGGACAAACCTTTACAATGAGCAGTTCTTC. Translation: CATSRSGTNLYNEQFF.

The V call is TRBV2, the J call TRBJ2-1; 11 nucleotides line up with TRBD1. CDR1 is SNHLY and CDR2 is FYNNEI in the germline V gene. This CDR3 has 15 residues. Unmatched junction bases numbered 4, after V lost 6 bases and J lost 3 bases. CDR3 nucleotides: TGTGCCAGCAGCGTGGACAGGGGGCACTACAATGAGCAGTTCTTC. Translated: CASSVDRGHYNEQFF.

The CDR3 protein is CASSQQGEGNQPQHF. The CDR3 DNA sequence: TGTGCCAGCAGCCAACAGGGGGAAGGCAATCAGCCCCAGCATTTT. This sequence joins TRBV28 and TRBJ1-5; 8 bases are shared with TRBD1. Trimming cost V 6 bases and J 2 bases; bases outside gene matches: 6. The CDR3 runs to 15 residues. Per germline, CDR1 MDHEN and CDR2 SYDVKM.